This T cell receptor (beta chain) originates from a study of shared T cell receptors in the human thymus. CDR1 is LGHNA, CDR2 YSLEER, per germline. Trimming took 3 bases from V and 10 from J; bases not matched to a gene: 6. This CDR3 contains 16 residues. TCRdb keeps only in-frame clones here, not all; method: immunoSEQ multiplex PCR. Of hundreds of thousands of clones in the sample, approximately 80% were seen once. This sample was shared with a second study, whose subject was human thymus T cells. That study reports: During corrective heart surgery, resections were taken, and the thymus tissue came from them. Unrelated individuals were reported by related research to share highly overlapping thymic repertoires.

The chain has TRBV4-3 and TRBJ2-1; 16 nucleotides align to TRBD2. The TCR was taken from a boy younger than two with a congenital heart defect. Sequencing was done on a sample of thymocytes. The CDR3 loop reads CASSQGLAGGSQEQFF. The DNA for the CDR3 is TGCGCCAGCAGCCAGGGACTAGCGGGAGGGAGCCAGGAGCAGTTCTTC.